Each of the 14 T cell receptor beta chains below was sequenced from the same sample in a study of T cell changes during pregnancy in multiple sclerosis. Repertoires were generated with immunoSEQ multiplex PCR, while TCRdb's copy carries only in-frame clones and drops some. The data show 40,000 or so clones, around nine tenths seen once. Sequenced here: peripheral blood, sampled in the third trimester of pregnancy. All receptors come from a female donor in good health, enrolled as a control in a pregnancy study.

This clone was picked up a small number of times. The chain uses TRBV19 and TRBJ2-7, with D maybe TRBD1 (7 bases). This CDR3 is built from 15 residues. Deletions cut 3 bases from V and 6 bases from J, with 18 bases between. CDR1 LNHDA and CDR2 SQIVND come from the germline V gene (reference sequence). The CDR3 DNA is TGTGCCAGTAGTATCGGAGGGGGCGCCGGGTCCGAGCAGTACTTC. Its protein product is CASSIGGGAGSEQYF.

The count of this clone is one. The rearrangement joins TRBV29-1 to TRBJ1-5; 8 nucleotides line up with TRBD1. The CDR3 is 14 amino acids. The J segment lost 2 bases and the V segment lost 5 bases, leaving 5 bases of the junction unmatched. Germline lookup yields CDR1 SQVTM and CDR2 ANQGSEA. DNA for the CDR3: TGCAGCGTTAGCCAGGGGGCAGGCAATCAGCCCCAGCATTTT. Protein product: CSVSQGAGNQPQHF.

The V gene is TRBV9, the J gene TRBJ2-7, with 13 nucleotides matching TRBD2. The J segment lost 12 bases and the V segment lost 4 bases, leaving 7 bases of the junction unmatched. Germline V gives CDR1 SGDLS, CDR2 YYNGEE. The CDR3 is made up of 13 amino acids. The CDR3 bases are TGTGCCAGCAGCTCCTCCGGGACTAGCGGGGCGTACTTC. It yields the protein CASSSSGTSGAYF. The full variable domain, its missing parts supplied by reference TRBV9 and TRBJ2-7, is DSGVTQTPKHLITATGQRVTLRCSPRSGDLSVYWYQQSLDQGLQFLIQYYNGEERAKGNILERFSAQQFPDLHSELNLSSLELGDSALYFCASSSSGTSGAYFGPGTRLTVT.

The J gene is TRBJ2-7, the V gene TRBV4-2, with a weak D call TRBD1 (5 bases). Germline CDR1 LGHNA, CDR2 YNFKEQ. The CDR3 runs to 14 residues. Trimming shortened V by 7 bases and J by 3 bases, and 16 bases separated the two germline ends. CDR3 residues: CASTVGREGYEQYF. Here the CDR3 DNA reads TGTGCCAGCACCGTAGGCAGGGAAGGCTACGAGCAGTACTTC.

The chain has TRBV14 and TRBJ2-7; D uncertain. V gave up 1 base and J gave up 2 bases, with 6 bases separating them. This CDR3 is 13 amino acids long. Germline-derived CDR1 and CDR2 are SGHDN and FVKESK. CDR3 loop: CASSQAQTYEQYF. In DNA, the CDR3 is TGTGCCAGCAGCCAAGCACAGACCTACGAGCAGTACTTC.

This clone was detected once. This chain connects TRBV7-2 to TRBJ2-5; 10 positions agree with TRBD2. Per germline, CDR1 SGHTA and CDR2 FQGNSA. The CDR3 totals 17 residues. V lost 3 bases to trimming and J lost 5 bases; unmatched junction nucleotides: 12. Here the CDR3 reads CASSFDGTSAWGETQYF. The CDR3 DNA reads TGTGCCAGCAGCTTCGACGGGACTAGCGCCTGGGGGGAGACCCAGTACTTC.

The rearrangement joins TRBV5-1 to TRBJ1-6; no clear D gene. Trimming stripped 4 bases from V and 3 bases from J, with 11 bases between. The CDR3 spans 15 residues. Germline CDR1 and CDR2: SGHRS and YFSETQ. The CDR3 sequence is CASSLEVSYNSPLHF. The CDR3 DNA reads TGCGCCAGCAGCCTTGAGGTGAGCTATAATTCACCCCTCCACTTT.

This chain links TRBV29-1 with TRBJ2-1; 8 bases map to TRBD2. V gave up 8 bases and J gave up 10 bases; unmatched junction bases: 10. The germline V gene has CDR1 SQVTM and CDR2 ANQGSEA. CDR3 length: 12 amino acids. The CDR3 region is CSSLAGGVEQFF. The CDR3 nucleotides are TGCAGCTCTCTGGCGGGGGGCGTAGAGCAGTTCTTC.

The rearrangement uses TRBV7-3 and TRBJ2-1; possible D gene TRBD1, 6 bases. Per the germline V gene, CDR1 is SGHTA and CDR2 is FQGTGA. The ends were cut back, 5 bases at V and 4 bases at J, with 15 bases in the middle. This CDR3 region has 15 residues. CDR3 sequence reads: CASSTGTDPYNEQFF. The CDR3 coding sequence is TGTGCCAGCAGCACAGGGACCGACCCTTACAATGAGCAGTTCTTC.

V is TRBV6-1 and J is TRBJ1-2; weak D call: TRBD1 (5 bases). Trimming removed 3 bases from V and 4 bases from J, with 9 bases in between. The CDR3 covers 13 residues. Germline values: CDR1 MNHNS, CDR2 SASEGT. The CDR3 DNA is TGTGCCAGCAGTGACAGACAGTCCTATGGCTACACCTTC. The encoded protein is CASSDRQSYGYTF.

The genes are TRBV6-5 and TRBJ2-1; D is perhaps TRBD1 (5 bases). Trimming removed 5 bases at V and 0 bases at J, with 11 bases between. From germline, CDR1 is MNHEY and CDR2 SVGAGI. This CDR3 region has 15 residues. The CDR3 loop is CASSTYRSSYNEQFF. The CDR3 DNA reads as TGTGCCAGCAGTACCTACAGGAGCTCCTACAATGAGCAGTTCTTC.

This clone was recorded only once. V is TRBV12-5 and J is TRBJ2-2; 8 bases agree with TRBD2. Per the germline V gene, CDR1 is LGHNT and CDR2 is FRNRAP. This CDR3 is built from 16 residues. Trimming took 3 bases from V and 0 from J; bases not matched to a gene: 3. CDR3 amino acids: CASGFTSGPNTGELFF. DNA for the CDR3: TGTGCTAGTGGTTTTACTAGCGGTCCGAACACCGGGGAGCTGTTTTTT. The variable domain in full, completed from reference TRBV12-5 and TRBJ2-2, reads DARVTQTPRHKVTEMGQEVTMRCQPILGHNTVFWYRQTMMQGLELLAYFRNRAPLDDSGMPKDRFSAEMPDATLATLKIQPSEPRDSAVYFCASGFTSGPNTGELFFGEGSRLTVL.

V usage is TRBV15 and J usage is TRBJ1-1, with D uncertain. The CDR3 has 14 residues. Trimming cost V 0 bases and J 7 bases, with 12 bases left between them. Germline V gives CDR1 LNHNV, CDR2 YYDKDF (reference sequence). For the CDR3, the DNA is TGTGCCACCAGCAGAGATCCGAGAGGTCATGAAGCTTTCTTT. Its protein product is CATSRDPRGHEAFF.

The rearrangement uses TRBV7-9 and TRBJ1-6; the match to TRBD1 covers 8 bases. There are 14 residues in the CDR3. With 6 bases clipped from V and 5 bases from J, the junction kept 3 bases outside the gene matches. Germline-derived CDR1 and CDR2 are SEHNR and FQNEAQ (reference sequence). The CDR3 here is CASRTTGDNSPLHF. The CDR3 nucleotides read TGTGCCAGCAGGACGACAGGGGATAATTCACCCCTCCACTTT.